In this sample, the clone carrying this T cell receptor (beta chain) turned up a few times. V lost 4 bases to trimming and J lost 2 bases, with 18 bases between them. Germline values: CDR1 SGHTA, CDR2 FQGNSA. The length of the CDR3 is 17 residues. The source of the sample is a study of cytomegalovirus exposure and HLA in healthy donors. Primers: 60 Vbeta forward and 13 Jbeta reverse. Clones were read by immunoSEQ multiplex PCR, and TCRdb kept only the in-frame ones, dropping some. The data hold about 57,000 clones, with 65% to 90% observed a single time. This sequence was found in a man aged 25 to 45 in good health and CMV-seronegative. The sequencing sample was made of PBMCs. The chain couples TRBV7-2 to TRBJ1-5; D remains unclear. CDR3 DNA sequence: TGTGCCAGCAGCTCTTCTTCTTGGGCGTCGGGCAATCAGCCCCAGCATTTT. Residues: CASSSSSWASGNQPQHF.